This TCR beta chain was identified in a study of CD8 T cells in ankylosing spondylitis. Quantitative barcoded 5'-RACE was used to prepare TCR beta libraries. Via MiXCR, TCRdb re-called the 5' RACE reads, giving one row per CDR3 protein. Here the sample spans more than 150,000 distinct CDR3 sequences, 10% to 15% being singletons. This clonotype was seen a handful of times. Its specificity is not known. Study-level points and caveats: Clones tied to disease were said to be significantly enriched in matched ankylosing spondylitis synovial fluid. Disease-linked clones, CD8+, were relatively rare in peripheral blood.

Per the germline V gene, CDR1 is SGHDT and CDR2 is YYEEEE. CDR3 size: 14 residues. The V end was cut by 3 bases, the J end by 2 bases, with 9 bases between. The material sequenced was blood, either unsorted or a sorted T cell fraction (not recorded which). The TCR originated in a female donor with ankylosing spondylitis or in good health (not recorded which). The chain uses TRBV5-6 and TRBJ1-3; D ambiguous. The CDR3 sequence: CASSSQWTGNTIYF. For the CDR3, the DNA is TGTGCCAGCAGCTCGCAGTGGACTGGAAACACCATATATTTT.